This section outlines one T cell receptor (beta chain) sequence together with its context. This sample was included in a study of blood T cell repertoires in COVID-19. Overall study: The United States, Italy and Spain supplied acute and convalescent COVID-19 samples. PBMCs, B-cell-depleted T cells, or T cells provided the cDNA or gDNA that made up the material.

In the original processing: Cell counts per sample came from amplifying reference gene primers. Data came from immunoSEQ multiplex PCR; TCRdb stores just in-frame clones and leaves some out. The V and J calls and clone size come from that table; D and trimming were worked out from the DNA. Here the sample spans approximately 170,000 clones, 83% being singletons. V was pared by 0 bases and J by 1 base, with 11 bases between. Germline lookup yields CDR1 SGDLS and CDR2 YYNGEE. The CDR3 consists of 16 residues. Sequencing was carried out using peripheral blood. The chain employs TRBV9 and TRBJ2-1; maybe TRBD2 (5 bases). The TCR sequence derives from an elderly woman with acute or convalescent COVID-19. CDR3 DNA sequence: TGTGCCAGCAGCGTAGAGGACTCATTATCCTACAATGAGCAGTTCTTC. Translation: CASSVEDSLSYNEQFF.